Below are 32 T cell receptor beta chains sequenced from a single sample in a study of OX40 agonist ivuxolimab in advanced cancers. The library was made by the immunoSEQ multiplex PCR assay. TCRdb re-hosts the immuneACCESS table, in-frame sequences only. Its copies lack some clones; in the studies checked, an unresolved V gene accounts for under half of them, and the cause for the rest is not known. Counted in this sample were around 84,000 clones; around 94% of them appeared once. 11% of the sample is held by the ten biggest clonotypes. The sequencing used CD4+ or CD8+ T cells sorted from blood, collected in a trial of the OX40 agonist ivuxolimab. The origin of the receptors is an adult with an advanced solid tumor such as melanoma, head and neck, liver or kidney cancer.

The chain couples TRBV5-6 to TRBJ1-1, with a tentative D call TRBD1 (6 bases). The CDR3 has 15 residues. V was pared by 0 bases and J by 4 bases, with 13 bases between. The germline gives CDR1 SGHDT, CDR2 YYEEEE. This chain's CDR3 is CASSLAGVLGTEAFF. CDR3 DNA sequence: TGTGCCAGCAGCTTGGCAGGGGTTCTGGGCACTGAAGCTTTCTTT.

The chain has TRBV9 and TRBJ2-7; D not resolved. V was pared by 4 bases and J by 1 base, with 12 bases between. Germline assignment: CDR1 SGDLS and CDR2 YYNGEE. This CDR3 is 14 amino acids long. CDR3 coding DNA: TGTGCCAGCAGCCCAACATGGCAGTCCTACGAGCAGTACTTC. This sequence encodes CASSPTWQSYEQYF.

V usage is TRBV28 and J usage is TRBJ2-2, with no clear D. Per germline, CDR1 MDHEN and CDR2 SYDVKM. The CDR3 sequence is 13 residues long. V lost 5 bases to trimming and J lost 3 bases, with 7 bases between them. The CDR3 sequence: CASSPMDTGELFF. The DNA of the CDR3 is TGTGCCAGCAGTCCTATGGACACCGGGGAGCTGTTTTTT. The full variable domain, its missing parts supplied by reference TRBV28 and TRBJ2-2, is DVKVTQSSRYLVKRTGEKVFLECVQDMDHENMFWYRQDPGLGLRLIYFSYDVKMKEKGDIPEGYSVSREKKERFSLILESASTNQTSMYLCASSPMDTGELFFGEGSRLTVL.

The rearrangement links TRBV7-9 to TRBJ2-1, with 9 bases that match TRBD1. Trimming cost V 6 bases and J 2 bases; bases outside gene matches: 8. The CDR3 totals 16 residues. CDR1 and CDR2 (germline): SEHNR, FQNEAQ (reference sequence). The CDR3 reads CASSPDRGWPYNEQFF. The CDR3 DNA reads as TGTGCCAGCAGTCCCGACAGGGGGTGGCCCTACAATGAGCAGTTCTTC.

This chain uses TRBV7-6 with TRBJ2-5, with 8 nucleotides matching TRBD2. V dropped 2 bases and J dropped 3; count of bases not matched to a gene: 8. CDR1 is SGHVS, CDR2 FNYEAQ, per germline. The CDR3 runs 16 residues. The CDR3 here is CASSLRLAGREETQYF. CDR3 DNA sequence: TGTGCCAGCAGCTTAAGGCTAGCGGGTCGAGAAGAGACCCAGTACTTC.

The V gene is TRBV4-2, the J gene TRBJ1-1; tentative D call: TRBD1 (5 bases). The germline V and J ends were trimmed by 0 bases and 5 bases, with 16 bases remaining between them. Germline V gene data show CDR1 as LGHNA and CDR2 as YNFKEQ. The CDR3 runs to 16 residues. CDR3 nucleotides: TGTGCCAGCAGCCAAGACGCCCGGGGAGCAGGGACTGAAGCTTTCTTT. This gives the protein CASSQDARGAGTEAFF.

This clone was seen a single time. The gene calls are TRBV7-3 and TRBJ2-1; 13 bases align to TRBD2. CDR1 and CDR2 from the germline V gene are SGHTA and FQGTGA. V shed 5 bases and J 7 bases; nucleotides not matched to a gene: 11. The CDR3 loop spans 17 amino acids. CDR3 sequence (DNA): TGTGCCAGCAGCCTGACAGGACTAGCGGGAGCATCAAATGAGCAGTTCTTC. Translated, it gives CASSLTGLAGASNEQFF.

This chain uses TRBV28 with TRBJ2-2; D may match TRBD1 or TRBD2 (5 bases each). The CDR3 contains 15 residues. Deletions cut 0 bases from V and 7 bases from J, with 12 bases between. Germline CDR1 is MDHEN and CDR2 is SYDVKM. For the CDR3, the DNA is TGTGCCAGCAGTTTATGGGGGGAGAACGGCGGGGAGCTGTTTTTT. It yields the protein CASSLWGENGGELFF.

The chain couples TRBV5-8 to TRBJ1-5; 9 bases match TRBD1. CDR1 and CDR2 from the germline V gene are SGHTS and YDEGEE. Trimming removed 0 bases from V and 5 bases from J; junction bases left unmatched: 0. The CDR3 spans 14 residues. The CDR3 DNA reads TGTGCCAGCAGCTTGGGGACAGGGGATCAGCCCCAGCATTTT. Translating gives CASSLGTGDQPQHF.

This chain connects TRBV9 to TRBJ2-1; 7 bases are a match to TRBD2. The CDR3 length is 16 residues. CDR1 and CDR2 from the germline V gene are SGDLS and YYNGEE. The V segment lost 4 bases and the J segment 5 bases; nucleotides outside the gene matches: 12. The CDR3 DNA is TGTGCCAGCAGCTACGACTATCGCGGGAGAGACAATGAGCAGTTCTTC. This encodes CASSYDYRGRDNEQFF.

V usage is TRBV7-9 and J usage is TRBJ2-3; 7 bases are shared with TRBD2. The CDR3 has 17 amino acids. Trimming took 4 bases from V and 6 from J; bases not matched to a gene: 16. CDR1 and CDR2 (germline): SEHNR, FQNEAQ (reference sequence). CDR3 nucleotides: TGTGCCAGCAGCTCCCTTCGTCGGGAGGAGTTTTTGGATACGCAGTATTTT. The encoded protein is CASSSLRREEFLDTQYF.

The chain recombines TRBV9 with TRBJ2-7, with a tentative D call TRBD2 (6 bases). The CDR3 covers 16 residues. The germline V gene has CDR1 SGDLS and CDR2 YYNGEE. V lost 1 base, J lost 2 bases, and 16 bases lay in between. The CDR3 protein is CASSVRPLARTYEQYF. The CDR3 DNA follows: TGTGCCAGCAGCGTAAGGCCCCTAGCGCGAACCTACGAGCAGTACTTC.

The chain combines TRBV29-1 with TRBJ1-4; D unresolved. V lost 2 bases, J lost 1 base, and 8 bases lay in between. CDR1 and CDR2 from the germline V gene are SQVTM and ANQGSEA. This CDR3 has 14 residues. CDR3 bases: TGCAGCGTTGAACCCGGATTAACTAATGAAAAACTGTTTTTT. Amino acid sequence: CSVEPGLTNEKLFF.

This chain joins TRBV7-2 and TRBJ2-2; a weak D match, TRBD2 (7 bases). Germline CDR1 SGHTA, CDR2 FQGNSA. Trimming cost V 4 bases and J 6 bases, with 15 bases left between them. The CDR3 covers 15 residues. CDR3 sequence (DNA): TGTGCCAGCAGCTCCCGACGGGGGGCCGCCGGGGAGCTGTTTTTT. Its translation: CASSSRRGAAGELFF.

The chain has TRBV7-9 and TRBJ2-1; D may match TRBD1 or TRBD2 (6 bases each). CDR3 length equals 19 residues. Germline V lookup: CDR1 SEHNR, CDR2 FQNEAQ (reference sequence). Trimming removed 4 bases from V and 6 bases from J, with 28 bases in between. CDR3 protein: CASSSTGTGQTYVTNEQFF. The CDR3 coding sequence is TGTGCCAGCAGCTCAACCGGGACTGGACAGACGTACGTGACCAATGAGCAGTTCTTC.

This rearrangement joins TRBV4-3 to TRBJ2-7; D might be TRBD2 (6 bases). Germline loops: CDR1 LGHNA, CDR2 YSLEER. V was trimmed by 0 bases and J by 0 bases, leaving 15 bases between them. The length of the CDR3 is 17 residues. The CDR3 DNA reads as TGCGCCAGCAGCCAAGAAAGTGGCGGGGCCAGCTCCTACGAGCAGTACTTC. This gives the protein CASSQESGGASSYEQYF.

The count of this clone is one. CDR3 sequence (DNA): TGCGCCAGCAGCCAAGATGGGGGCAGCTCCTACAATGAGCAGTTCTTC. This gives the protein CASSQDGGSSYNEQFF. The V and J genes are TRBV4-3 and TRBJ2-1; the D gene is possibly TRBD1 (6 bases). CDR1 LGHNA and CDR2 YSLEER come from the germline V gene. The CDR3 consists of 16 residues. Between the trimmed V and J ends, which lost 0 bases and 0 bases, there was a span of 9 bases.

Turning to this clone: At the DNA level, this CDR3 is encoded by other sequences in the same sample as well. This rearrangement joins TRBV4-2 to TRBJ2-1; D gene uncertain. Germline V gene lookup returns CDR1 LGHNA and CDR2 YNFKEQ. The CDR3 runs to 18 residues. V lost 2 bases and J lost 4, with 21 bases in between. The CDR3 loop is CASSQPGPDRDFYNEQFF. The CDR3 nucleotides read TGTGCCAGCAGCCAACCCGGCCCGGATAGGGATTTTTACAATGAGCAGTTCTTC.

J is TRBJ1-1 and V is TRBV29-1; D gene uncertain. The V gene's germline CDR1 is SQVTM and CDR2 ANQGSEA. With 6 bases removed from V and 8 bases from J, the gap between germline ends came to 19 bases. CDR3 length equals 13 residues. CDR3 loop: CSVPSTRLQEAFF. In nucleotides, the CDR3 is TGCAGCGTCCCCTCCACCCGTCTACAGGAAGCTTTCTTT.

The chain uses TRBV2 and TRBJ1-2; D may be TRBD1 (5 bases). V lost 7 bases, J lost 3 bases, and 12 bases lay in between. There are 13 residues in the CDR3. Germline CDR1 SNHLY, CDR2 FYNNEI. The CDR3 here is CASTSTEDYGYTF. CDR3 nucleotides: TGTGCCAGCACCTCGACAGAAGACTATGGCTACACCTTC.

This clone has just a few counts. This chain joins TRBV7-9 and TRBJ2-7; D not resolved. Germline assignment: CDR1 SEHNR and CDR2 FQNEAQ (reference sequence). CDR3 length: 14 amino acids. Trimming shortened V by 1 base and J by 6 bases, and 13 bases separated the two germline ends. In DNA, the CDR3 is TGTGCCAGCAGCTTAGAAGCAGGCTCGGCCGAGCAGTACTTC. Residues: CASSLEAGSAEQYF. The full variable domain, with the rest looked up from reference TRBV7-9 and TRBJ2-7, is DTGVSQNPRHKITKRGQNVTFRCDPISEHNRLYWYRQTLGQGPEFLTYFQNEAQLEKSRLLSDRFSAERPKGSFSTLEIQRTEQGDSAMYLCASSLEAGSAEQYFGPGTRLTVT.

With respect to this clone: A junction end diverges from the germline sequence, so it may reflect a read error. The V call is TRBV7-7, the J call TRBJ2-7, with 10 bases lining up with TRBD1. CDR3 length equals 15 residues. Germline V gene sequence: CDR1 SSHAT, CDR2 FNYEAQ (reference sequence). The CDR3: CASSEDRGKSYEQYF. The CDR3 nucleotides read TGTGCTAGCAGCGAGGACAGGGGGAAGTCCTACGAGCAGTACTTC.

This clone was seen a few times. The rearrangement joins TRBV6-1 to TRBJ1-3, with D unresolved. CDR1 MNHNS and CDR2 SASEGT come from the germline V gene. This CDR3 contains 14 residues. The germline V and J ends were trimmed by 2 bases and 2 bases, with 7 bases remaining between them. The CDR3 loop is CASSEHRTGNTIYF. In DNA form, the CDR3 reads TGTGCCAGCAGTGAACACAGAACTGGAAACACCATATATTTT.

V is TRBV6-4 and J is TRBJ2-1; D might be TRBD2 (5 bases). CDR1 and CDR2 from the germline V gene are MRHNA and SNTAGT. CDR3 size: 13 residues. Trimming stripped 3 bases from V and 9 bases from J, with 12 bases between. This CDR3 is CASSENSETEQFF. The DNA of the CDR3 is TGTGCCAGCAGTGAGAATAGCGAGACTGAGCAGTTCTTC.

This chain links TRBV6-1 with TRBJ2-7; D perhaps matches TRBD2 (6 bases). CDR3 length: 13 residues. Germline V gene data show CDR1 as MNHNS and CDR2 as SASEGT. The V end lost 5 bases, the J end lost 1 base, and 9 bases lay between the germline ends. CDR3 loop: CASSSGGSYEQYF. The CDR3 DNA sequence: TGTGCCAGCAGTAGTGGAGGGTCCTACGAGCAGTACTTC.

Only a few counts were recorded for this clone. The chain joins TRBV13 to TRBJ1-3; D is perhaps TRBD1 (6 bases). CDR1 is PRHDT, CDR2 FYEKMQ, per germline (reference sequence). The V and J ends lost 2 bases and 4 bases respectively, with 9 bases between them. CDR3 length: 14 amino acids. The CDR3 sequence: CASSLYRAGNTIYF. The DNA of the CDR3 is TGTGCCAGCAGCTTATACAGGGCGGGAAACACCATATATTTT. Filled out from reference TRBV13 and TRBJ1-3, the complete variable domain reads AAGVIQSPRHLIKEKRETATLKCYPIPRHDTVYWYQQGPGQDPQFLISFYEKMQSDKGSIPDRFSAQQFSDYHSELNMSSLELGDSALYFCASSLYRAGNTIYFGEGSWLTVV.

The J gene is TRBJ2-7, the V gene TRBV28; weak D call: TRBD1 (6 bases). V was cut by 3 bases and J by 4 bases, with 19 bases left in between. Germline V lookup: CDR1 MDHEN, CDR2 SYDVKM. The CDR3 loop spans 16 amino acids. The CDR3, as DNA: TGTGCCAGCAGTTTTAGGGGGATCGTAGGGAGTTACGAGCAGTACTTC. Protein: CASSFRGIVGSYEQYF.

The chain employs TRBV29-1 and TRBJ2-1, with TRBD2 matching 13 bases. V was clipped by 6 bases and J by 4 bases; unmatched bases: 6. CDR1 and CDR2 from the germline V gene are SQVTM and ANQGSEA. There are 15 residues in the CDR3. As DNA, the CDR3 is TGCAGCGTAGCCGGGACTAGCGGGGAATACAATGAGCAGTTCTTC. Translation gives CSVAGTSGEYNEQFF.

The chain carries TRBV5-1 and TRBJ2-3, with no clear D. The ends were cut back, 0 bases at V and 6 bases at J, with 5 bases in the middle. This CDR3 is built from 12 residues. Per germline, CDR1 SGHRS and CDR2 YFSETQ. The CDR3 nucleotides are TGCGCCAGCAGCTTGGACGAGGATACGCAGTATTTT. Translation gives CASSLDEDTQYF.

The chain links TRBV11-2 to TRBJ1-4; the D is unclear. Trimming cost V 4 bases and J 5 bases, with 17 bases left between them. Germline-derived CDR1 and CDR2 are SGHAT and FQNNGV. The CDR3 loop spans 16 amino acids. This CDR3 is CASSSLGRQINEKLFF. The CDR3 nucleotides read TGTGCCAGCAGCTCGTTGGGTAGGCAAATAAATGAAAAACTGTTTTTT.

The gene calls are TRBV5-8 and TRBJ1-2, with D hard to call. The CDR3 has 15 residues. CDR1 is SGHTS, CDR2 YDEGEE, per germline. Trimming removed 3 bases at V and 9 bases at J, with 21 bases between. CDR3 in amino acids: CASSSPSGPLESYTF. DNA for the CDR3: TGTGCCAGCAGCTCTCCCTCGGGTCCCCTAGAGAGCTACACCTTC.

The rearrangement links TRBV19 to TRBJ1-2; 7 nucleotides line up with TRBD1. The CDR3 has 18 amino acids. V lost 0 bases, J lost 4 bases, and 14 bases stayed unmatched. Per the germline V gene, CDR1 is LNHDA and CDR2 is SQIVND (reference sequence). The CDR3 DNA is TGTGCCAGTAGTATAGATACGGGACAGTGGACCTTCTTCTATGGCTACACCTTC. Its protein is CASSIDTGQWTFFYGYTF.